These 25 T cell receptor beta chains came from one sample sequenced in a study of blood T cell repertoires in COVID-19. Here immunoSEQ multiplex PCR was the method, and the copy in TCRdb shows in-frame clones only, minus some. The data hold about 73,000 clones, with over 80% observed a single time. Sequenced material: peripheral blood. All receptors derive from an elderly man with active or convalescent COVID-19.

DNA for the CDR3: TGCGCCAGCAGCTTGGCTGGACTAGCAGGCACAGATACGCAGTATTTT. It translates to CASSLAGLAGTDTQYF. V usage is TRBV5-1 and J usage is TRBJ2-3; TRBD2 aligns across 8 bases. The CDR3 has 16 amino acids. CDR1 and CDR2 from the germline V gene are SGHRS and YFSETQ. V lost 0 bases to trimming and J lost 1 base; unmatched junction nucleotides: 4.

The chain couples TRBV7-9 to TRBJ1-3; TRBD1 matches at 9 bases. Germline CDR1 is SEHNR and CDR2 is FQNEAQ (reference sequence). V gave up 3 bases and J gave up 3 bases; unmatched junction bases: 9. CDR3 size: 17 residues. CDR3 loop: CASSFSDRGRFGNTIYF. The CDR3, as DNA: TGTGCCAGCAGCTTTTCGGACAGGGGAAGGTTTGGAAACACCATATATTTT.

The rearrangement joins TRBV2 to TRBJ2-7, with TRBD1 matching over 12 bases. CDR3 length equals 14 residues. Germline V CDR1 and CDR2: SNHLY, FYNNEI. Germline trimming cut 7 bases from V and 1 base from J; bases unmatched to any gene: 2. CDR3 loop: CASKGQGASYEQYF. In DNA, the CDR3 is TGTGCCAGCAAGGGACAGGGGGCTTCCTACGAGCAGTACTTC.

V gene TRBV9 combines with J gene TRBJ1-2, with TRBD1 identical over 7 bases. Germline CDR1 is SGDLS and CDR2 is YYNGEE. J lost 0 bases, V lost 0 bases, and 5 bases had no gene match. The CDR3 length is 16 residues. The CDR3 loop reads CASSVAGQEANYGYTF. CDR3 bases: TGTGCCAGCAGCGTAGCCGGACAGGAGGCTAACTATGGCTACACCTTC.

The chain carries TRBV5-4 and TRBJ2-7; weak D call: TRBD2 (7 bases). There are 16 residues in the CDR3. Per germline, CDR1 SGHNT and CDR2 YYREEE (reference sequence). Trimming cost V 5 bases and J 0 bases, with 18 bases left between them. CDR3 region: CASSVGGLTSSYEQYF. CDR3 nucleotides: TGTGCCAGCAGTGTGGGGGGGCTCACCTCCTCCTACGAGCAGTACTTC.

The chain couples TRBV2 to TRBJ2-2, with D perhaps TRBD1 (5 bases). Trimming removed 5 bases from V and 6 bases from J, with 10 bases in between. CDR1 is SNHLY, CDR2 FYNNEI, per germline. The CDR3 runs to 13 residues. CDR3 in amino acids: CASSFQGAGELFF. The DNA of the CDR3 is TGTGCCAGCAGTTTTCAGGGCGCCGGGGAGCTGTTTTTT.

The chain has TRBV2 and TRBJ1-2; TRBD1 aligns across 8 bases. The CDR3 runs to 13 residues. V was pared by 6 bases and J by 0 bases, with 0 bases of the junction left unmatched. Germline V gene sequence: CDR1 SNHLY, CDR2 FYNNEI. The CDR3 DNA sequence: TGTGCCAGCAGGGACAGGGCTAACTATGGCTACACCTTC. Encoded protein: CASRDRANYGYTF. Combining the CDR3 with reference TRBV2 and TRBJ1-2 gives the whole variable domain EPEVTQTPSHQVTQMGQEVILRCVPISNHLYFYWYRQILGQKVEFLVSFYNNEISEKSEIFDDQFSVERPDGSNFTLKIRSTKLEDSAMYFCASRDRANYGYTFGSGTRLTVV.

This chain connects TRBV27 to TRBJ1-6; the match to TRBD1 covers 10 bases. The CDR3 has 16 amino acids. J gave up 7 bases and V 4 bases, and 7 bases lay outside the gene matches. CDR1 is MNHEY and CDR2 is SMNVEV in the germline V gene (reference sequence). The CDR3 region has the DNA TGTGCCAGCAGTTACGGGACAGGGGTCGGGAATTCACCCCTCCACTTT. The encoded protein is CASSYGTGVGNSPLHF.

This clone was picked up a small number of times. This chain joins TRBV4-1 and TRBJ1-3; D not resolved. This CDR3 has 16 residues. V lost 4 bases and J 0 bases, leaving 13 bases between the germline ends. Per germline, CDR1 MGHRA and CDR2 YSYEKL. CDR3 protein: CASSLQSEGSGNTIYF. The CDR3 bases are TGCGCCAGCAGCCTGCAGAGTGAGGGCTCTGGAAACACCATATATTTT.

V is TRBV20-1 and J is TRBJ1-5; 9 positions agree with TRBD1. CDR1 DFQATT and CDR2 SNEGSKA come from the germline V gene (reference sequence). The J segment lost 2 bases and the V segment lost 3 bases, leaving 8 bases of the junction unmatched. The CDR3 consists of 16 residues. CDR3 DNA sequence: TGCAGTGCTAGTACCCAAAACAGGGGGCGCAATCAGCCCCAGCATTTT. This codes for CSASTQNRGRNQPQHF.

To note about this clone: The sample contains more than one DNA sequence encoding this CDR3. This sequence joins TRBV28 and TRBJ1-1; 8 bases fit TRBD1. Germline CDR1 reads MDHEN; CDR2 reads SYDVKM. With 6 bases clipped from V and 2 bases from J, the junction kept 5 bases outside the gene matches. The CDR3 is 14 amino acids. The CDR3 is CASRSTGVNTEAFF. In nucleotides, the CDR3 is TGTGCCAGCAGGTCGACAGGGGTTAACACTGAAGCTTTCTTT.

This clone was recorded once. V is TRBV2 and J is TRBJ1-6, with 7 positions matching TRBD1. Germline CDR1 is SNHLY and CDR2 is FYNNEI. CDR3 length: 15 amino acids. The junction had 7 bases not matched to a gene; V was cut back by 6 bases and J by 5 bases. CDR3 DNA: TGTGCCAGCAGCACAGGGACAGCGAATAATTCACCCCTCCACTTT. It is translated as CASSTGTANNSPLHF.

The V and J genes are TRBV5-1 and TRBJ2-3; TRBD2 aligns across 7 bases. The germline gives CDR1 SGHRS, CDR2 YFSETQ. The trim removed 5 bases at V and 6 bases at J, leaving 9 bases unmatched. The CDR3 has 14 residues. The CDR3 region is CASSLGGFLDTQYF. The CDR3 nucleotides are TGCGCCAGCAGTCTCGGGGGGTTTTTGGATACGCAGTATTTT. The variable domain in full, completed from reference TRBV5-1 and TRBJ2-3, reads KAGVTQTPRYLIKTRGQQVTLSCSPISGHRSVSWYQQTPGQGLQFLFEYFSETQRNKGNFPGRFSGRQFSNSRSEMNVSTLELGDSALYLCASSLGGFLDTQYFGPGTRLTVL.

The genes are TRBV7-2 and TRBJ1-1, with D unresolved. The CDR3 sequence is 14 residues long. Germline CDR1 is SGHTA and CDR2 is FQGNSA. V was pared by 3 bases and J by 2 bases, with 10 bases between. This CDR3 is CASSLNAVNTEAFF. The CDR3 region has the DNA TGTGCCAGCAGCTTGAACGCAGTTAACACTGAAGCTTTCTTT.

The J gene is TRBJ2-7, the V gene TRBV19; D gene uncertain. The CDR3 covers 14 residues. Trimming stripped 5 bases from V and 6 bases from J, with 17 bases between. Germline lookup yields CDR1 LNHDA and CDR2 SQIVND (reference sequence). This chain's CDR3 is CASSPTSTSGEQYF. The CDR3 nucleotides read TGTGCCAGTAGTCCAACCTCCACATCAGGCGAGCAGTACTTC.

V gene TRBV30 combines with J gene TRBJ2-3, with 10 nucleotides matching TRBD1. The CDR3 totals 16 residues. After removal of 2 bases from V and 6 bases from J, the junction contained 11 bases not matched to a gene. Germline V gene sequence: CDR1 GTSNPN, CDR2 SVGIG (reference sequence). CDR3 region: CAWSTITGTGADTQYF. CDR3 coding DNA: TGTGCCTGGAGTACTATTACCGGGACAGGGGCCGATACGCAGTATTTT.

CDR3 DNA: TGTGCCAGCCTACAGGTTAGCTCCTACAATGAGCAGTTCTTC. Translated, it gives CASLQVSSYNEQFF. The chain recombines TRBV7-9 with TRBJ2-1; a possible D gene is TRBD1 (5 bases). CDR1 and CDR2 from the germline V gene are SEHNR and FQNEAQ (reference sequence). The CDR3 runs to 14 residues. The V end was cut by 8 bases, the J end by 0 bases, with 11 bases between.

V and J are TRBV18 and TRBJ2-2; D is unclear. There are 13 residues in the CDR3. CDR1 and CDR2 (germline): KGHSH, LQKENI. The ends were cut back, 2 bases at V and 8 bases at J, with 9 bases in the middle. The CDR3 is CASSPTALGELFF. In nucleotides, the CDR3 is TGTGCCAGCTCACCAACTGCATTAGGGGAGCTGTTTTTT.

The chain recombines TRBV4-3 with TRBJ2-1, with D maybe TRBD2 (5 bases). V was pared by 0 bases and J by 8 bases, with 17 bases between. The CDR3 sequence is 16 residues long. CDR1 is LGHNA, CDR2 YSLEER, per germline. CDR3 region: CASSQDWTLGNYEQFF. CDR3 sequence (DNA): TGCGCCAGCAGCCAAGATTGGACTCTAGGGAACTATGAGCAGTTCTTC.

The CDR3 loop reads CASSSGSTGQHTEAFF. The DNA of the CDR3 is TGCGCCAGCAGCTCGGGGTCCACGGGACAGCACACTGAAGCTTTCTTT. V and J are TRBV5-1 and TRBJ1-1; the match to TRBD1 covers 7 bases. The CDR3 extends over 16 amino acids. V lost 3 bases and J lost 3; bases outside the gene matches: 11. Per the germline V gene, CDR1 is SGHRS and CDR2 is YFSETQ.

The table lists this clone with a count of one. The chain is built from TRBV4-2 and TRBJ2-7, with D uncertain. Trimming stripped 1 base from V and 4 bases from J, with 14 bases between. This CDR3 has 15 amino acids. CDR1 and CDR2 (germline): LGHNA, YNFKEQ. The CDR3 DNA reads TGTGCCAGCAGCCAAGTTCAACGGAGAAATTACGAGCAGTACTTC. Translated: CASSQVQRRNYEQYF.

The chain couples TRBV30 to TRBJ2-1; 16 nucleotides match TRBD2. The CDR3 has 17 residues. V shed 3 bases, J shed 2 bases, and the junction held 4 bases outside the gene matches. Germline V gene data show CDR1 as GTSNPN and CDR2 as SVGIG (reference sequence). The DNA for the CDR3 is TGTGCCTGGAGCCACGGGACTAGCGGGGGGGCCTACAATGAGCAGTTCTTC. Amino acid sequence: CAWSHGTSGGAYNEQFF.

This chain joins TRBV19 and TRBJ1-1; 7 bases are a match to TRBD1. The CDR3 totals 13 residues. V gave up 6 bases and J gave up 4 bases; unmatched junction bases: 5. The germline CDR1 and CDR2 sequences are LNHDA and SQIVND (reference sequence). The CDR3 spells CASRNRQGTEAFF. The CDR3, as DNA: TGTGCCAGTAGGAATCGACAGGGCACTGAAGCTTTCTTT.

The chain carries TRBV2 and TRBJ2-3, with 8 bases lining up with TRBD2. Germline lookup yields CDR1 SNHLY and CDR2 FYNNEI. The CDR3 sequence is 15 residues long. Trimming removed 8 bases from V and 3 bases from J; junction bases left unmatched: 10. CDR3 sequence reads: CASETSGSGTDTQYF. In DNA form, the CDR3 reads TGTGCCAGCGAGACCAGCGGGAGTGGGACAGATACGCAGTATTTT.

V is TRBV3-1 (or the pseudogene TRBV3-2) and J is TRBJ1-1, with D unclear. V lost 4 bases and J lost 4, with 10 bases in between. CDR3 length: 13 amino acids. In germline, CDR1 is LGHDT, CDR2 YNNKEL (reference sequence). The CDR3 DNA reads TGTGCCAGCAGCCGCGGCACCCTCACTGAAGCTTTCTTT. Translated: CASSRGTLTEAFF.